This entry concerns a single TCR beta chain. Its antigen is undetermined. This record comes from a study of a mutant IDH1 vaccine in newly diagnosed glioma. Across the whole study: Vaccine administration was initiated 4-6 weeks following radiotherapy alone, or with temozolomide cycles. Most patients had received both radiotherapy and temozolomide, the prior options being radiotherapy, temozolomide, or both. Study-level points and caveats: Pseudoprogression seemed unrelated to changes in top peripheral T cell clonotypes. Detectable vaccine-induced immune responses arose in 93.3% of patients.

As to time point: week 11, during vaccination. All doses held 300 ug of mutant IDH1 20-mer peptide, with topical imiquimod. Only in-frame clones appear in the TCRdb table, and some are missing; sequencing was by immunoSEQ multiplex PCR. This table has about 21,000 clones, roughly 89% appearing once. The material was PBMCs, obtained from a glioma patient whose treatment included an IDH1 peptide vaccine. This TCR was sampled from a woman aged 35 to 49 with glioma.

CDR3: CASSWDIGGNQPQHF. The CDR3 coding sequence is TGTGCCAGCTCTTGGGACATTGGGGGCAATCAGCCCCAGCATTTT. V gene TRBV18 combines with J gene TRBJ1-5; D perhaps matches TRBD1 (6 bases). The germline CDR1 and CDR2 sequences are KGHSH and LQKENI. The length of the CDR3 is 15 residues. The V end was cut by 6 bases, the J end by 2 bases, with 14 bases between.